This TCR beta chain was captured in a study of T cell responses to AZD1222 COVID-19 vaccine. Study-level points and caveats: The donor cohort was predominantly white British with a female majority, and clonal diversity may have been underestimated. An increase in Spike-specific TCR breadth and depth was observed after two AZD1222 doses. It was only a handful of AZD1222 recipients who were seropositive at baseline.

CDR1 SGHTA and CDR2 FQGNSA come from the germline V gene. This CDR3 contains 15 residues. Deletions cut 6 bases from V and 1 base from J, with 16 bases between. To note about this clone: Its target is unknown.

Profiling relied on immunoSEQ multiplex PCR, and the TCRdb table lists in-frame clones only, not all of them. The sample includes approximately 81,000 clones, about nine tenths of them seen just once. This receptor was identified in an adult in good health. This chain joins TRBV7-2 and TRBJ2-7; D uncertain. The input for sequencing was peripheral blood, taken on day 0 of MenACWY control vaccination. CDR3 DNA: TGTGCCAGCAGTCCCCCCCGCGGTACATCCTACGAGCAGTACTTC. The encoded protein is CASSPPRGTSYEQYF.